The 30 T cell receptor beta chains presented below share a single source sample, sequenced in a study of T cell repertoires in cytomegalovirus infection. Their antigens are not known. TCRdb used MiXCR to reprocess the reads, holding one entry per CDR3 protein. This table holds some 320,000 distinct CDR3 sequences, just under 30% found once. This specimen consisted of cultured PBMCs, obtained from culture after CMV antigen stimulation. These receptors all come from a human donor in good health (CMV status not recorded). Some clones in this sample may be carry-over from other donors' samples.

The chain is built from TRBV5-1 and TRBJ1-2; D gene uncertain. Germline values: CDR1 SGHRS, CDR2 YFSETQ. The CDR3 loop spans 14 amino acids. V was trimmed by 0 bases and J by 6 bases, leaving 12 bases between them. As DNA, the CDR3 is TGCGCCAGCAGCTTGGTCCGTCCGTCGGATGGCTACACCTTC. As protein: CASSLVRPSDGYTF.

This clonotype was seen ten or more times. This chain connects TRBV7-2 to TRBJ2-3; 12 bases are shared with TRBD2. CDR1 is SGHTA, CDR2 FQGNSA, per germline. The V segment lost 4 bases and the J segment 4 bases; nucleotides outside the gene matches: 9. The CDR3 is 17 residues long. The CDR3 sequence: CASSSFRTSGKPDTQYF. As DNA, the CDR3 is TGTGCCAGCAGCTCTTTCCGGACTAGCGGGAAGCCAGATACGCAGTATTTT.

This clonotype was observed a handful of times. V gene TRBV12-5 combines with J gene TRBJ2-1; D is possibly TRBD2 (7 bases). V was clipped by 5 bases and J by 9 bases, with 20 bases between them. This CDR3 is 15 amino acids long. Looked up from germline, CDR1 is LGHNT and CDR2 is FRNRAP. The CDR3: CASGRGAVWEVEQFF. Here the CDR3 DNA reads TGTGCTAGTGGTCGGGGGGCCGTTTGGGAGGTTGAGCAGTTCTTC.

This clonotype turned up a few times. The chain couples TRBV6-5 to TRBJ2-7, with TRBD2 matching over 12 bases. This CDR3 has 15 amino acids. Trimming took 6 bases from V and 3 from J; bases not matched to a gene: 6. The germline V gene has CDR1 MNHEY and CDR2 SVGAGI. The CDR3 is CASRVGTSGYYEQYF. In nucleotides, the CDR3 is TGTGCCAGCAGGGTAGGGACTAGCGGGTACTACGAGCAGTACTTC.

V is TRBV3-1 and J is TRBJ2-7; 8 bases are shared with TRBD2. Germline V gives CDR1 LGHDT, CDR2 YNNKEL (reference sequence). The CDR3 has 12 amino acids. The V segment lost 10 bases and the J segment 5 bases; nucleotides outside the gene matches: 7. In DNA, the CDR3 is TGTGCCACGCAGCGGGAGCCCAACGAGCAGTACTTC. Its protein product is CATQREPNEQYF.

This clonotype has a handful of counts. This CDR3 reads CASSLTGGTFYEQFF. The CDR3, as DNA: TGTGCCAGCAGCTTAACCGGGGGGACCTTTTATGAGCAGTTCTTC. The chain links TRBV7-3 to TRBJ2-1; 7 bases are a match to TRBD2. Trimming took 0 bases from V and 8 from J; bases not matched to a gene: 7. Per the germline V gene, CDR1 is SGHTA and CDR2 is FQGTGA. The CDR3 runs to 15 residues.

The table lists this clonotype with a few counts. CDR3 bases: TGCAGCGTTGAAGGAGAGTACAGGGGAGATGGCTACACCTTC. It codes for CSVEGEYRGDGYTF. This chain joins TRBV29-1 and TRBJ1-2; 7 nucleotides align to TRBD1. The germline V gene encodes CDR1 SQVTM and CDR2 ANQGSEA. J was trimmed by 6 bases and V by 1 base; bases with no gene match: 8. The CDR3 runs 14 residues. The full variable domain, completed using reference TRBV29-1 and TRBJ1-2, is SAVISQKPSRDICQRGTSLTIQCQVDSQVTMMFWYRQQPGQSLTLIATANQGSEATYESGFVIDKFPISRPNLTFSTLTVSNMSPEDSSIYLCSVEGEYRGDGYTFGSGTRLTVV.

The CDR3 coding sequence is TGTGCCAGCAGCTTGGGGACAGGGGGCAGCTACACCTTC. Its translation is CASSLGTGGSYTF. The gene calls are TRBV12-3 or TRBV12-4 and TRBJ1-2; TRBD1 matches at 12 bases. Trimming cost V 6 bases and J 9 bases; bases outside gene matches: 5. The CDR3 has 13 amino acids.

CDR3 bases: TGTGCCAGCAGGGGTTGGGCCAGAAAAGAGACCCAGTACTTC. Its translation is CASRGWARKETQYF. The chain combines TRBV7-2 with TRBJ2-5; D is unresolved. V lost 6 bases to trimming and J lost 3 bases, with 14 bases between them. The CDR3 spans 14 residues. CDR1 is SGHTA, CDR2 FQGNSA, per germline.

This chain connects TRBV19 to TRBJ2-3; D is perhaps TRBD1 (5 bases). V lost 1 base and J lost 2, with 19 bases in between. Germline V gives CDR1 LNHDA, CDR2 SQIVND (reference sequence). The CDR3 length is 18 residues. The CDR3 sequence: CASSIGQPSTITTDTQYF. In DNA, the CDR3 is TGTGCCAGTAGTATAGGACAGCCTTCTACCATTACCACAGATACGCAGTATTTT.

Comment on this clonotype: At one end the junction does not follow the germline gene, possibly because of a read error. V and J are TRBV7-9 and TRBJ1-1, with D possibly being TRBD1 (6 bases). Germline CDR1 reads SEHNR; CDR2 reads FQNEAQ (reference sequence). CDR3 size: 13 residues. The CDR3 spells CASTLMGAGEAFF. The CDR3 DNA is TGTGCCAGCACCTTAATGGGGGCTGGGGAAGCTTTCTTT.

The rearrangement links TRBV7-8 to TRBJ2-2; the match to TRBD1 covers 7 bases. There are 16 residues in the CDR3. CDR1 and CDR2 (germline): SGHVS, FQNEAQ. The junction had 8 bases not matched to a gene; V was cut back by 4 bases and J by 3 bases. The CDR3 spells CASSSTRDRYTGELFF. DNA of the CDR3: TGTGCCAGCAGCTCCACCCGGGACAGATACACCGGGGAGCTGTTTTTT.

The chain recombines TRBV7-9 with TRBJ1-4, with D possibly TRBD1 on 6 matching bases. Trimming cost V 3 bases and J 0 bases, with 11 bases left between them. CDR1 and CDR2 (germline): SEHNR, FQNEAQ (reference sequence). CDR3 size: 16 residues. The CDR3 region has the DNA TGTGCCAGCAGCTTGGCCCACAGGGCAACTAATGAAAAACTGTTTTTT. As protein: CASSLAHRATNEKLFF.

This chain links TRBV7-9 with TRBJ1-2; 7 bases are shared with TRBD1. This CDR3 contains 15 residues. V gave up 3 bases and J gave up 5 bases; unmatched junction bases: 9. Germline loops: CDR1 SEHNR, CDR2 FQNEAQ (reference sequence). In DNA form, the CDR3 reads TGTGCCAGCAGCTTCGGGGACAGTCGAGGTTATGGCTACACCTTC. Protein product: CASSFGDSRGYGYTF.

This clonotype turned up a few times. CDR3 amino acids: CASRGPSGNQPQHF. The DNA of the CDR3 is TGTGCCAGCAGAGGACCCTCGGGCAATCAGCCCCAGCATTTT. This chain uses TRBV12-3 or TRBV12-4 with TRBJ1-5; no definite D call. This CDR3 region has 14 residues. V was shortened by 6 bases and J by 2 bases, with 11 bases between the two germline ends.

This clonotype was seen at least ten times. The chain combines TRBV7-6 with TRBJ2-7, with 7 bases identical to TRBD2. Germline V gene data show CDR1 as SGHVS and CDR2 as FNYEAQ. The CDR3 runs to 16 residues. The V and J ends lost 5 bases and 0 bases, in that order; junction bases with no gene match: 10. The chain's CDR3 is CASSLLPAGLSYEQYF. For the CDR3, the DNA is TGTGCCAGCAGCCTACTCCCAGCGGGACTCTCCTACGAGCAGTACTTC.

There are many counts of this clonotype. The chain recombines TRBV7-2 with TRBJ2-5, with 7 positions matching TRBD1. After removal of 6 bases from V and 5 bases from J, the junction contained 9 bases not matched to a gene. CDR3 length equals 14 residues. Germline V CDR1 and CDR2: SGHTA, FQGNSA. The CDR3 region is CASSPTRQGETQYF. DNA for the CDR3: TGTGCCAGCAGTCCAACTCGACAGGGCGAGACCCAGTACTTC.

This clonotype showed up many times. The gene calls are TRBV15 and TRBJ2-1, with TRBD2 matching 14 bases. With V trimmed by 0 bases and J by 10 bases, 2 bases remained unmatched. The CDR3 is made up of 15 amino acids. CDR1 LNHNV and CDR2 YYDKDF come from the germline V gene (reference sequence). This chain's CDR3 is CATSRERTSGGEQFF. The CDR3 nucleotides read TGTGCCACCAGCAGAGAGAGGACTAGCGGGGGGGAGCAGTTCTTC.

The chain links TRBV7-8 to TRBJ2-2; 7 bases are shared with TRBD1. This CDR3 is 17 amino acids long. V dropped 0 bases and J dropped 6; count of bases not matched to a gene: 10. Germline V gene sequence: CDR1 SGHVS, CDR2 FQNEAQ. CDR3 DNA sequence: TGTGCCAGCAGCTTAGCGCACCGGACAGGAAGCCCCGGGGAGCTGTTTTTT. It is translated as CASSLAHRTGSPGELFF.

This clonotype was seen more than once but under ten times. This sequence joins TRBV6-1 and TRBJ2-7; D gene unclear. The CDR3 spans 13 residues. Germline loops: CDR1 MNHNS, CDR2 SASEGT. The germline V and J ends were trimmed by 6 bases and 2 bases, with 11 bases remaining between them. For the CDR3, the DNA is TGTGCCAGCAGCCCCTCCCTAACCTACGAGCAGTACTTC. This encodes CASSPSLTYEQYF.

The rearrangement uses TRBV11-2 and TRBJ1-1; 10 nucleotides align to TRBD1. V shed 4 bases and J 9 bases; nucleotides not matched to a gene: 11. The length of the CDR3 is 15 residues. The germline V gene has CDR1 SGHAT and CDR2 FQNNGV. CDR3 DNA: TGTGCCAGCAGCTCCTCCGGGACAGGGGCGAAAAAAGCTTTCTTT. Its translation is CASSSSGTGAKKAFF.

The genes are TRBV5-6 and TRBJ1-1, with D tentatively TRBD1 (5 bases). Germline V CDR1 and CDR2: SGHDT, YYEEEE. This CDR3 region has 15 residues. Between the trimmed V and J ends, which lost 0 bases and 6 bases, there was a span of 15 bases. This CDR3 is CASSLAAPWGPEAFF. The CDR3 nucleotides read TGTGCCAGCAGCTTGGCAGCCCCATGGGGACCTGAAGCTTTCTTT. The full variable domain, with the rest looked up from reference TRBV5-6 and TRBJ1-1, is DAGVTQSPTHLIKTRGQQVTLRCSPKSGHDTVSWYQQALGQGPQFIFQYYEEEERQRGNFPDRFSGHQFPNYSSELNVNALLLGDSALYLCASSLAAPWGPEAFFGQGTRLTVV.

The genes are TRBV6-8 and TRBJ1-6; D possibly corresponds to TRBD1 (6 bases). Germline assignment: CDR1 MNHGY and CDR2 SAAAGT. Trimming cost V 6 bases and J 7 bases, with 13 bases left between them. This CDR3 comprises 14 residues. The CDR3 sequence: CASSSWRGNSPLHF. For the CDR3, the DNA is TGTGCCAGCAGCTCCTGGAGGGGGAATTCACCCCTCCACTTT.

This clonotype was observed once. V usage is TRBV6-5 and J usage is TRBJ2-6, with D possibly being TRBD1 (7 bases). V was cut by 6 bases and J by 0 bases, with 18 bases left in between. The CDR3 loop spans 18 amino acids. Germline loops: CDR1 MNHEY, CDR2 SVGAGI. CDR3 protein: CASSRRRGPSSGANVLTF. The CDR3 coding sequence is TGTGCCAGCAGCCGTCGGAGGGGGCCCTCCTCTGGGGCCAACGTCCTGACTTTC.

V and J are TRBV20-1 and TRBJ1-1; D is undetermined. Per the germline V gene, CDR1 is DFQATT and CDR2 is SNEGSKA (reference sequence). Between the trimmed V and J ends, which lost 8 bases and 11 bases, there was a span of 27 bases. The CDR3 extends over 14 amino acids. The CDR3 loop is CSSTVPGGGRRAFF. In DNA, the CDR3 is TGCAGTTCAACGGTCCCGGGAGGAGGCCGGAGGGCTTTCTTT.

This clonotype was recorded a few times. The chain employs TRBV6-8 and TRBJ1-1; D is unclear. Between the trimmed V and J ends, which lost 5 bases and 5 bases, there was a span of 9 bases. CDR3 length equals 12 residues. Germline-derived CDR1 and CDR2 are MNHGY and SAAAGT. The DNA for the CDR3 is TGTGCCAGCAGTGACCCCATTACTGAAGCTTTCTTT. Protein product: CASSDPITEAFF.

This clonotype has a count of ten or more. The chain combines TRBV7-2 with TRBJ2-3, with 11 bases identical to TRBD2. Germline assignment: CDR1 SGHTA and CDR2 FQGNSA. This CDR3 comprises 17 residues. V was pared by 5 bases and J by 6 bases, with 13 bases of the junction left unmatched. The chain's CDR3 is CASSLGAIAGGLDTQYF. DNA for the CDR3: TGTGCCAGCAGCCTAGGGGCCATAGCGGGGGGGCTTGATACGCAGTATTTT.

This clonotype appeared a few times. The chain has TRBV7-9 and TRBJ1-6, with D unresolved. CDR1 is SEHNR, CDR2 FQNEAQ, per germline (reference sequence). Trimming removed 4 bases from V and 7 bases from J, with 11 bases in between. This CDR3 has 14 amino acids. The DNA of the CDR3 is TGTGCCAGCAGCTCCACAGTCTACAATTCACCCCTCCACTTT. It yields the protein CASSSTVYNSPLHF.

This clonotype was seen a handful of times. This chain links TRBV10-3 with TRBJ2-2, with D possibly matching TRBD1 (5 bases). The CDR3 spans 16 residues. Germline V gene lookup returns CDR1 ENHRY and CDR2 SYGVKD. Between the trimmed V and J ends, which lost 3 bases and 6 bases, there was a span of 17 bases. CDR3 in DNA: TGTGCCATCAGTGACGCAGGGAACCTAAGCCCCGGGGAGCTGTTTTTT. Amino acids: CAISDAGNLSPGELFF.

This rearrangement joins TRBV20-1 to TRBJ2-1; TRBD2 is a possible D gene (6 bases). The CDR3 has 14 amino acids. Germline CDR1 reads DFQATT; CDR2 reads SNEGSKA (reference sequence). V was shortened by 2 bases and J by 6 bases, with 14 bases between the two germline ends. CDR3 DNA sequence: TGCAGTGCTAGACGCCTAGCGTATTCCAATGAGCAGTTCTTC. This translates into CSARRLAYSNEQFF.